This TCR beta chain was retrieved from a study of early T cells in non-severe SARS-CoV-2 infection. Study-level findings and limits: Anti-spike CD8 specificities were favored by VDJdb matching, whose results missed private and CD4 specificities.

A single record per CDR3 protein comes from TCRdb applying MiXCR to the 5' RACE reads. This sample yields roughly 43,000 distinct CDR3 sequences, of which less than 6.5% are seen a single time; 5.4% belongs to the top ten. A word on this clonotype: Its target is not known.

Germline V gene sequence: CDR1 MGHRA, CDR2 YSYEKL. The germline V and J ends were trimmed by 0 bases and 0 bases, with 15 bases remaining between them. The CDR3 extends over 19 amino acids. This clonotype was obtained from an adult who was a healthcare worker with PCR-confirmed SARS-CoV-2 infection or an uninfected control (not recorded which). The sequences come from whole blood, collected at baseline. The chain is built from TRBV4-1 and TRBJ2-6, with D perhaps TRBD2 (5 bases). Here the CDR3 reads CASSQDRTALGSGANVLTF. CDR3 DNA: TGCGCCAGCAGCCAAGACCGGACTGCTCTAGGCTCTGGGGCCAACGTCCTGACTTTC.